This T cell receptor (beta chain) was captured by sequencing in a study of OX40 agonist ivuxolimab in advanced cancers. Study background: The eligibility criteria allowed prior anti-PD-1, anti-PD-L1 or anti-CTLA-4 therapy, and approximately 40% had some. Findings and limits, study-wide: Not determined was the antigen specificity of the expanded peripheral T cells. CD8+ T cells (on average) carried more expanded clones than CD4+ T cells.

A remark on this clone: No antigen is known for it.

At cycle 4 day 1, cycle 7 day 1, and baseline, blood was sampled. Sequenced by immunoSEQ multiplex PCR; TCRdb stores in-frame clones only, minus some. Of 65,000 to 75,000 clones listed, more than 70% are singletons. Deletions cut 2 bases from V and 1 base from J, with 8 bases between. This CDR3 comprises 13 residues. From germline, CDR1 is GTSNPN and CDR2 SVGIG (reference sequence). The source of this sequence is an adult with an advanced solid tumor such as melanoma, head and neck, liver or kidney cancer. This sequence joins TRBV30 and TRBJ1-1; D is unclear. The specimen comprised CD4+ or CD8+ T cells sorted from blood, sampled in a trial of the OX40 agonist ivuxolimab. The chain's CDR3 is CAWSKQRNTEAFF. CDR3 bases: TGTGCCTGGAGTAAACAAAGGAACACTGAAGCTTTCTTT.